This note documents a single TCR beta chain sequence. Its antigen is unknown. CDR1 and CDR2 from the germline V gene are MGHRA and YSYEKL. This CDR3 has 16 residues. V lost 6 bases to trimming and J lost 4 bases, with 16 bases between them. This specimen belongs to a study of cytomegalovirus exposure and HLA in healthy donors. Study observations and caveats: Later analysis indicated greater clonal expansion among HLA-associated TCR beta chains than among equally common other chains. V- and J-gene trimming of TCR beta was linked (in a later analysis) to a missense DCLRE1C variant. It was 164 TCR beta chains that were listed as cytomegalovirus-associated. Later analysis reportedly placed an Asian-associated ancestry cluster below the approximately 650-donor mean in N-insertions.

It was with 60 Vbeta and 13 Jbeta primers that the PCR ran. TCRdb keeps only in-frame clones here, not all; method: immunoSEQ multiplex PCR. The sample carries 100,000 to 150,000 clones, 75% to 85% recorded once. The source of this sequence is a woman aged 45-59 years in good health and CMV-seropositive. V is TRBV4-1 and J is TRBJ2-6; the D gene is possibly TRBD1 (6 bases). The specimen sequenced was PBMCs. The CDR3: CASRPQGVGGANVLTF. The CDR3 DNA reads as TGCGCCAGCAGACCACAGGGCGTGGGAGGGGCCAACGTCCTGACTTTC.